Below, 24 T cell receptor beta chains from the same sample are listed, as sequenced in a study of cytomegalovirus exposure and HLA in healthy donors (dated by TCRdb to 2016 to 2017). The library was produced with the immunoSEQ multiplex PCR assay. The multiplex PCR relied on a mix of 60 forward primers for TCR Vbeta segments and 13 reverse primers for TCR Jbeta segments. This immuneACCESS table, as held by TCRdb, lists in-frame sequences with V and J called but not all clones. Of the missing ones, under half trace to an unresolved V gene in checked studies; the others have no known cause. The sample data list around 180,000 clones, and around 80% of these were observed just once. The ten largest clonotypes hold 0.95% to 1.4% of the sample. The specimen was PBMCs. These receptors were taken from a woman aged 40 to 50 in good health and CMV-seronegative.

V is TRBV7-2 and J is TRBJ2-5; 7 positions match TRBD1. CDR3 size: 13 residues. From germline, CDR1 is SGHTA and CDR2 FQGNSA. J lost 2 bases, V lost 5 bases, and 2 bases had no gene match. DNA for the CDR3: TGTGCCAGCAGCCGACAGGGACAAGAGACCCAGTACTTC. Its translation is CASSRQGQETQYF.

V and J are TRBV19 and TRBJ1-2, with D tentatively TRBD1 (5 bases). The germline V and J ends were trimmed by 4 bases and 7 bases, with 16 bases remaining between them. The CDR3 covers 14 residues. Germline CDR1 reads LNHDA; CDR2 reads SQIVND (reference sequence). The CDR3, as DNA: TGTGCCAGTAGTAACTGGGGGGGGGAGGCTGGCTACACCTTC. It specifies CASSNWGGEAGYTF.

CDR3: CASSERWGQGRTEAFF. The CDR3 DNA reads as TGTGCCAGCAGCGAAAGGTGGGGACAGGGAAGGACTGAAGCTTTCTTT. This chain uses TRBV6-4 with TRBJ1-1; TRBD1 aligns across 9 bases. Looked up from germline, CDR1 is MRHNA and CDR2 is SNTAGT. The CDR3 length is 16 residues. Trimming cost V 6 bases and J 5 bases; bases outside gene matches: 13.

The rearrangement links TRBV30 to TRBJ2-3, with a tentative D call TRBD2 (6 bases). The germline V and J ends were trimmed by 3 bases and 3 bases, with 13 bases remaining between them. Per germline, CDR1 GTSNPN and CDR2 SVGIG (reference sequence). This CDR3 is built from 14 residues. CDR3 region: CAWSAGTSTDTQYF. The DNA for the CDR3 is TGTGCCTGGAGCGCAGGGACTTCGACAGATACGCAGTATTTT.

This sequence joins TRBV7-2 and TRBJ2-1; 8 nucleotides match TRBD1. The length of the CDR3 is 16 residues. CDR1 is SGHTA, CDR2 FQGNSA, per germline. Trimming took 4 bases from V and 4 from J; bases not matched to a gene: 9. CDR3 amino acids: CASSSTGGAAYNEQFF. The DNA of the CDR3 is TGTGCCAGCAGCTCAACAGGGGGAGCGGCATACAATGAGCAGTTCTTC.

The genes are TRBV30 and TRBJ1-5; 8 positions agree with TRBD1. The CDR3 runs to 15 residues. Looked up from germline, CDR1 is GTSNPN and CDR2 is SVGIG (reference sequence). V lost 1 base and J lost 7; bases outside the gene matches: 9. CDR3 amino acids: CAWSDLAGGLQPQHF. DNA of the CDR3: TGTGCCTGGAGTGATCTCGCAGGGGGCCTACAGCCCCAGCATTTT.

This chain connects TRBV7-2 to TRBJ1-3; the D gene is possibly TRBD1 (6 bases). With 2 bases removed from V and 2 bases from J, the gap between germline ends came to 10 bases. Germline values: CDR1 SGHTA, CDR2 FQGNSA. The CDR3 covers 15 residues. CDR3 protein: CASSLLDSPGNTIYF. Here the CDR3 DNA reads TGTGCCAGCAGCTTACTGGACAGTCCTGGAAACACCATATATTTT.

V gene TRBV11-3 combines with J gene TRBJ1-6; 7 nucleotides agree with TRBD1. This CDR3 is built from 15 residues. The germline V gene has CDR1 SGHNT and CDR2 YENEEA. With V trimmed by 0 bases and J by 8 bases, 4 bases remained unmatched. The CDR3 sequence is CASSLEGTVYSPLHF. CDR3 nucleotide sequence: TGTGCCAGCAGCTTAGAAGGGACAGTGTATTCACCCCTCCACTTT.

V is TRBV5-4 and J is TRBJ2-5, with TRBD2 matching 9 bases. Germline CDR1 is SGHNT and CDR2 is YYREEE (reference sequence). The CDR3 has 17 amino acids. Unmatched junction bases numbered 15, after V lost 4 bases and J lost 5 bases. The CDR3 is CASSPPGRESGRETQYF. The CDR3 DNA sequence: TGTGCCAGCAGCCCCCCGGGGAGGGAGAGCGGGAGGGAGACCCAGTACTTC. The entire variable domain, with the rest obtained from reference TRBV5-4 and TRBJ2-5, is as follows: ETGVTQSPTHLIKTRGQQVTLRCSSQSGHNTVSWYQQALGQGPQFIFQYYREEENGRGNFPPRFSGLQFPNYSSELNVNALELDDSALYLCASSPPGRESGRETQYFGPGTRLLVL.

The chain couples TRBV19 to TRBJ2-2, with 8 bases identical to TRBD1. CDR1 is LNHDA, CDR2 SQIVND, per germline (reference sequence). The CDR3 sequence is 14 residues long. V lost 5 bases, J lost 7 bases, and 6 bases stayed unmatched. The CDR3 coding sequence is TGTGCCAGTAGTTCGGGACAGGATGTCGGGGAGCTGTTTTTT. It is translated as CASSSGQDVGELFF.

V gene TRBV9 combines with J gene TRBJ1-2, with a tentative D call TRBD1 (5 bases). Trimming removed 2 bases from V and 4 bases from J, with 15 bases in between. The CDR3 is 15 amino acids. The germline V gene encodes CDR1 SGDLS and CDR2 YYNGEE. CDR3 sequence (DNA): TGTGCCAGCAGCGTGGGGGGGATCCCTTCCTATGGCTACACCTTC. As protein: CASSVGGIPSYGYTF. Together with reference TRBV9 and TRBJ1-2, the CDR3 gives the full variable domain: DSGVTQTPKHLITATGQRVTLRCSPRSGDLSVYWYQQSLDQGLQFLIQYYNGEERAKGNILERFSAQQFPDLHSELNLSSLELGDSALYFCASSVGGIPSYGYTFGSGTRLTVV.

This chain uses TRBV19 with TRBJ1-2; 8 bases are shared with TRBD1. Trimming removed 3 bases from V and 8 bases from J; junction bases left unmatched: 14. Per germline, CDR1 LNHDA and CDR2 SQIVND (reference sequence). The CDR3 runs 16 residues. In DNA, the CDR3 is TGTGCCAGTAGTATTTCCACAGGGGGATTTCGTCAAGGCTACACCTTC. As protein: CASSISTGGFRQGYTF.

This clone was recorded a few times. The chain recombines TRBV28 with TRBJ1-6, with D possibly matching TRBD1 (5 bases). This CDR3 contains 14 residues. Germline lookup yields CDR1 MDHEN and CDR2 SYDVKM. With 11 bases removed from V and 6 bases from J, the gap between germline ends came to 17 bases. Written as DNA, the CDR3 is TGTGCCGGGGGGTTTAGTGCAGTTAATTCACCCCTCCACTTT. This translates into CAGGFSAVNSPLHF. Based on the CDR3 plus reference TRBV28 and TRBJ1-6, the full variable domain is DVKVTQSSRYLVKRTGEKVFLECVQDMDHENMFWYRQDPGLGLRLIYFSYDVKMKEKGDIPEGYSVSREKKERFSLILESASTNQTSMYLCAGGFSAVNSPLHFGNGTRLTVT.

The chain employs TRBV29-1 and TRBJ1-4; 10 nucleotides align to TRBD1. With V trimmed by 7 bases and J by 6 bases, 2 bases remained unmatched. Germline loops: CDR1 SQVTM, CDR2 ANQGSEA. This CDR3 is 12 amino acids long. The CDR3 protein is CSGGTGDEKLFF. The CDR3 coding sequence is TGCAGCGGCGGGACAGGGGATGAAAAACTGTTTTTT.

The chain uses TRBV11-3 and TRBJ2-5, with D maybe TRBD1 (7 bases). The CDR3 is 14 amino acids. V lost 5 bases to trimming and J lost 6 bases, with 16 bases between them. The germline CDR1 and CDR2 sequences are SGHNT and YENEEA. CDR3 sequence: CASSPGGMSQTQYF. DNA for the CDR3: TGTGCCAGCAGCCCAGGGGGGATGTCACAGACCCAGTACTTC.

The chain combines TRBV5-5 with TRBJ1-5, with TRBD1 matching 7 bases. Germline CDR1 is SGHKS and CDR2 is YYEKEE (reference sequence). V lost 4 bases and J lost 9; bases outside the gene matches: 13. This CDR3 comprises 15 residues. DNA of the CDR3: TGTGCCAGCAGCACCCTTTGGGACAGTTCGTGGCCCCAGCATTTT. Protein sequence: CASSTLWDSSWPQHF.

The genes are TRBV7-2 and TRBJ1-5; no reliable D call. The CDR3 has 15 amino acids. Germline values: CDR1 SGHTA, CDR2 FQGNSA. V was clipped by 1 base and J by 3 bases, with 10 bases between them. The CDR3 reads CASSLGRHFNQPQHF. In DNA form, the CDR3 reads TGTGCCAGCAGCTTAGGGCGGCACTTCAATCAGCCCCAGCATTTT.

This clone was found a few times. The chain employs TRBV7-3 and TRBJ2-1; tentative D call: TRBD2 (6 bases). This CDR3 comprises 14 residues. CDR1 and CDR2 from the germline V gene are SGHTA and FQGTGA. V lost 2 bases, J lost 5 bases, and 10 bases lay in between. The CDR3 is CASSLAGTHNEQFF. CDR3 DNA sequence: TGTGCCAGCAGCTTAGCGGGGACCCACAATGAGCAGTTCTTC.

The gene calls are TRBV7-3 and TRBJ2-2; possible D gene TRBD1, 8 bases. Germline V gene sequence: CDR1 SGHTA, CDR2 FQGTGA. Trimming cost V 5 bases and J 5 bases, with 18 bases left between them. The CDR3 has 16 residues. CDR3 sequence reads: CASSQGAQGGTGELFF. Written as DNA, the CDR3 is TGTGCCAGCAGCCAGGGGGCACAGGGGGGGACCGGGGAGCTGTTTTTT. Full variable domain (outside the CDR3, taken from reference TRBV7-3 and TRBJ2-2): GAGVSQTPSNKVTEKGKYVELRCDPISGHTALYWYRQSLGQGPEFLIYFQGTGAADDSGLPNDRFFAVRPEGSVSTLKIQRTERGDSAVYLCASSQGAQGGTGELFFGEGSRLTVL.

The gene calls are TRBV10-3 and TRBJ1-3; unclear D gene. Germline-derived CDR1 and CDR2 are ENHRY and SYGVKD. V lost 2 bases and J lost 1, with 9 bases in between. CDR3 length equals 15 residues. The CDR3 DNA is TGTGCCATCAGTGAGGGCAATTTATCTGGAAACACCATATATTTT. This codes for CAISEGNLSGNTIYF.

The V and J genes are TRBV5-1 and TRBJ2-7; 12 bases align to TRBD2. V trimming: 6 bases; J trimming: 0 bases; junction bases outside the gene matches: 10. Germline CDR1 SGHRS, CDR2 YFSETQ. The CDR3 has 17 residues. The CDR3 here is CASKPGLAGLGSYEQYF. DNA of the CDR3: TGCGCCAGCAAGCCCGGACTAGCGGGACTAGGCTCCTACGAGCAGTACTTC.

The V call is TRBV4-1, the J call TRBJ2-3, with 14 bases aligning to TRBD2. Germline V lookup: CDR1 MGHRA, CDR2 YSYEKL. There are 18 residues in the CDR3. Germline trimming cut 2 bases from V and 3 bases from J; bases unmatched to any gene: 7. CDR3 in amino acids: CASSQTTSGRAWTDTQYF. The CDR3 DNA reads as TGCGCCAGCAGCCAAACGACTAGCGGGAGGGCCTGGACAGATACGCAGTATTTT.

For the CDR3, the DNA is TGTGCCAGCAGCTCTGTACAGGGGCCTCGGAGCTACGAGCAGTACGTC. Encoded protein: CASSSVQGPRSYEQYV. The genes are TRBV7-3 and TRBJ2-7; 7 bases map to TRBD1. The CDR3 totals 16 residues. Germline-derived CDR1 and CDR2 are SGHTA and FQGTGA. With V trimmed by 4 bases and J by 3 bases, 12 bases remained unmatched.

The chain links TRBV19 to TRBJ2-3, with 11 positions matching TRBD2. With V trimmed by 6 bases and J by 2 bases, 1 base remained unmatched. Germline values: CDR1 LNHDA, CDR2 SQIVND (reference sequence). The CDR3 is made up of 14 amino acids. CDR3: CASRLAGVTDTQYF. CDR3 DNA sequence: TGTGCCAGTAGACTAGCGGGAGTCACAGATACGCAGTATTTT.